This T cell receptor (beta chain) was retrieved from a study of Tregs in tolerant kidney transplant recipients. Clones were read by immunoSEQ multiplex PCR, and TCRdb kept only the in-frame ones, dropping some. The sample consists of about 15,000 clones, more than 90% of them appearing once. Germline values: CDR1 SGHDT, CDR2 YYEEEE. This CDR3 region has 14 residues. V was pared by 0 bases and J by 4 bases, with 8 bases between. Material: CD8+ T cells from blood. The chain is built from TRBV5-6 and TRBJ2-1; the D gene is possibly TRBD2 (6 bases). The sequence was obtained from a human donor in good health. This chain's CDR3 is CASSLGAGYNEQFF. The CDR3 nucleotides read TGTGCCAGCAGCTTGGGGGCGGGATACAATGAGCAGTTCTTC.